The TCR beta chain described here comes from a study of OX40 agonist ivuxolimab in advanced cancers. Note on this clone: The antigen is undetermined.

Germline lookup yields CDR1 SGHAT and CDR2 FQNNGV. Trimming took 5 bases from V and 8 from J; bases not matched to a gene: 9. This CDR3 contains 16 residues. Produced via immunoSEQ multiplex PCR; TCRdb's table is partial and in-frame only. Counted here are about 45,000 clones, 88% occurring once; the ten biggest clones make up approximately 0.97%. Whole-study results and caveats: Averaged across samples, CD8+ T cells carried more expanded clones than CD4+ did.

The rearrangement links TRBV11-2 to TRBJ2-1; 13 nucleotides match TRBD2. The TCR originated in an adult with an advanced solid tumor such as melanoma, head and neck, liver or kidney cancer. The specimen comprised CD4+ or CD8+ T cells sorted from blood, sampled in a trial of the OX40 agonist ivuxolimab. In DNA form, the CDR3 reads TGTGCCAGCAGCCCGCGACTAGCGGGAGGATGGGATGAGCAGTTCTTC. Protein: CASSPRLAGGWDEQFF.